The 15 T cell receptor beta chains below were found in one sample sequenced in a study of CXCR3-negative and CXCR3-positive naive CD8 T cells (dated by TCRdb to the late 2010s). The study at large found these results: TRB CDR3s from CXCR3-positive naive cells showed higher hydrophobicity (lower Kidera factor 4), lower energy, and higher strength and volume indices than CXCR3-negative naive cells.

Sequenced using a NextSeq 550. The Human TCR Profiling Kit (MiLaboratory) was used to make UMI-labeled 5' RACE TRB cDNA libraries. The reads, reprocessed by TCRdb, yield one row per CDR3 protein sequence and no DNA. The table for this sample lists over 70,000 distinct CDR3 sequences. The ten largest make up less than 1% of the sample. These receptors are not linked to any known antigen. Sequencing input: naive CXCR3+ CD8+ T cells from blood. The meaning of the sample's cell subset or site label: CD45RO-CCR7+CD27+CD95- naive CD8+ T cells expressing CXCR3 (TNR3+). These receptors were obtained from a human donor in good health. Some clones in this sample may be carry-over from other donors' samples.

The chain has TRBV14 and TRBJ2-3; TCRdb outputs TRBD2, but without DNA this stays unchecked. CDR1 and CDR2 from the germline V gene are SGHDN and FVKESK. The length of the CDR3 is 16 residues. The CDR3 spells CASSQKGLAVSDTQYF.

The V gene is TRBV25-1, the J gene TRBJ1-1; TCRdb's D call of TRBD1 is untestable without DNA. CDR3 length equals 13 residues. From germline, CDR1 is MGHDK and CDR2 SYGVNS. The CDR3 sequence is CASRAGVNTEAFF.

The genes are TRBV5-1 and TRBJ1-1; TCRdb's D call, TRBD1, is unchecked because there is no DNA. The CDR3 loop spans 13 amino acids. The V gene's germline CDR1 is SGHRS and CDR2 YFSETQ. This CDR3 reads CASNKDSNTEAFF.

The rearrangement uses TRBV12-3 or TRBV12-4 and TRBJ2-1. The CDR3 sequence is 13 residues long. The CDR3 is CASKAGSYNEQFF.

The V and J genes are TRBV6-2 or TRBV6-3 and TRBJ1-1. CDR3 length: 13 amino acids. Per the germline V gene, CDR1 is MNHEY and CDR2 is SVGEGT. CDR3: CASSLREASGAFF.

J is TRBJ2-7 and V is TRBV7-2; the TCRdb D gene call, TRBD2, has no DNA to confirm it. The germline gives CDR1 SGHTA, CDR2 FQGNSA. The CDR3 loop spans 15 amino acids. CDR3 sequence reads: CASSYRPAGSYEQYF.

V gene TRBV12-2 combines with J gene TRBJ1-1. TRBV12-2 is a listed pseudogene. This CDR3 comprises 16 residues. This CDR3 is CASRFARQMGNTEAFF.

CDR3 loop: CASSPEMGGAHEQYF. The V and J genes are TRBV4-3 and TRBJ2-7; no DNA is available, so the TRBD1 call from TCRdb remains unchecked. This CDR3 has 15 amino acids. Germline V lookup: CDR1 LGHNA, CDR2 YSLEER.

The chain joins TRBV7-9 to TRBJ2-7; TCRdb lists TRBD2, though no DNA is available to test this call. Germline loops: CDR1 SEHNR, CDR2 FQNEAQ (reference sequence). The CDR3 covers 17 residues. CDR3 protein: CASERLAGDPNSYEQYF.

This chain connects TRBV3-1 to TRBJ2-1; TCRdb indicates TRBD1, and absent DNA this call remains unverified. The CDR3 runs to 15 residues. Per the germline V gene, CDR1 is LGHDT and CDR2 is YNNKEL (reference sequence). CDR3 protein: CASSQDRQGYNEQFF.

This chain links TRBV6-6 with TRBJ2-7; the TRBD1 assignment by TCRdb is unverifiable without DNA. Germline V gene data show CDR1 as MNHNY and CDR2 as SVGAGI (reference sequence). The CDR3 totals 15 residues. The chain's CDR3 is CASSYPGGPPLEQYF.

CDR3 sequence: CASSQDGRQAPNQPQHF. The chain joins TRBV4-1 to TRBJ1-5; TCRdb names TRBD1, which stays unverified in the absence of DNA. The length of the CDR3 is 17 residues. The germline gives CDR1 MGHRA, CDR2 YSYEKL.

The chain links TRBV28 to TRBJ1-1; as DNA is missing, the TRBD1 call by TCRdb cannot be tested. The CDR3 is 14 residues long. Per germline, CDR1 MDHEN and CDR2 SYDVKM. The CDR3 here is CASSDMGDGTEAFF.

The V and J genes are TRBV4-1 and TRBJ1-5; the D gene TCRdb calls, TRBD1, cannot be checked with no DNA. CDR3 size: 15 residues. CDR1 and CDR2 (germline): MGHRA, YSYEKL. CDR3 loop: CASSQDPGVYQPQHF.

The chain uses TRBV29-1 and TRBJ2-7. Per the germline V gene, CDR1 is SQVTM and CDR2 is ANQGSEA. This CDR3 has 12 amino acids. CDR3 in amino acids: CSGTDLGYEQYF.